Listed below are T cell receptor beta chains from one sample, sequenced in a study of T cell responses to AZD1222 COVID-19 vaccine. Sequencing used immunoSEQ multiplex PCR; TCRdb keeps in-frame clones, though not all of them. The sample has around 120,000 clones, under 90% seen once. Here the sequenced sample was peripheral blood, taken on day 0 of AZD1222 vaccination. All receptors derive from an adult in good health. CDR3s include the opening cysteine and the closing phenylalanine or tryptophan. The D gene is left open where the match is weak. Size values are once, few and many counts, or a class for expanded clones, and some rows have none.

V	J	D	size	CDR3	DNA
TRBV7-2	TRBJ2-5	-	-	CASSLATAKAWTQYF	TGTGCCAGCAGCTTAGCGACGGCCAAGGCGTGGACCCAGTACTTC
TRBV14	TRBJ1-1	-	few	CASSRGLPTEAFF	TGTGCCAGCAGCCGAGGACTGCCCACTGAAGCTTTCTTT
TRBV11-2	TRBJ2-1	TRBD2	-	CASSSRLAGYNEQFF	TGTGCCAGCAGCTCCCGACTAGCGGGGTACAATGAGCAGTTCTTC
TRBV9	TRBJ1-3	-	-	CASSVDASGNTIYF	TGTGCCAGCAGCGTAGACGCCTCTGGAAACACCATATATTTT
TRBV5-4	TRBJ2-2	TRBD2	few	CASSRGGRGTGELFF	TGTGCCAGCAGCCGCGGGGGGCGCGGCACCGGGGAGCTGTTTTTT
TRBV28	TRBJ1-1	TRBD1	-	CASTPGQGTEAFF	TGTGCCAGCACTCCGGGACAGGGCACTGAAGCTTTCTTT
TRBV6-5	TRBJ2-3	-	-	CASSPMSRGTDTQYF	TGTGCCAGCAGTCCTATGAGCAGGGGCACAGATACGCAGTATTTT
TRBV7-2	TRBJ2-3	-	-	CASSSVPNKTHQTDTQYF	TGTGCCAGCAGCTCAGTACCCAACAAAACCCATCAAACAGATACGCAGTATTTT
TRBV6-1	TRBJ1-6	-	-	CASSEIQGNNSPLHF	TGTGCCAGCAGTGAGATCCAGGGAAATAATTCACCCCTCCACTTT
TRBV19	TRBJ2-7	-	few	CASSTRRGPPGEQYF	TGTGCCAGTAGTACTCGCCGGGGGCCACCGGGCGAGCAGTACTTC
TRBV29-1	TRBJ1-2	-	-	CSVGVPQGYTF	TGCAGCGTCGGAGTGCCGCAGGGCTACACCTTC
TRBV7-9	TRBJ1-6	TRBD1	few	CASSPGTGGSNSPLHF	TGTGCCAGCAGCCCAGGTACAGGGGGCTCGAATTCACCCCTCCACTTT
TRBV12-3/TRBV12-4	TRBJ1-2	-	once	CASSPGGQLGYTF	TGTGCCAGCAGTCCCGGGGGGCAACTTGGCTACACCTTC
TRBV19	TRBJ1-1	-	-	CASTRTGSNTEAFF	TGTGCCAGCACCCGGACGGGGTCGAACACTGAAGCTTTCTTT
TRBV7-2	TRBJ2-3	TRBD2	once	CASRLAGEDTQYF	TGTGCCAGCAGATTAGCGGGAGAAGATACGCAGTATTTT
TRBV6-2/TRBV6-3	TRBJ1-2	-	-	CASSRDGTFYGYTF	TGTGCCAGCAGTCGCGATGGGACTTTTTATGGCTACACCTTC
TRBV29-1	TRBJ1-5	-	-	CSVEWGSNQPQHF	TGCAGCGTTGAGTGGGGGAGCAATCAGCCCCAGCATTTT
TRBV6-2/TRBV6-3	TRBJ2-5	-	-	CVSSYGLVGTQGTQYF	TGTGTCAGCAGTTACGGGCTAGTGGGGACTCAAGGGACCCAGTACTTC
TRBV10-3	TRBJ1-2	-	-	CAISTGTFYGYTF	TGTGCCATCAGCACCGGGACTTTTTATGGCTACACCTTC
TRBV12-3/TRBV12-4	TRBJ1-2	TRBD1	-	CASSQGASGYTF	TGTGCCAGCAGCCAGGGGGCGAGTGGCTACACCTTC
TRBV14	TRBJ2-1	-	-	CASSQARRGEQFF	TGTGCCAGCAGCCAAGCCCGCCGGGGGGAGCAGTTCTTC
TRBV5-5	TRBJ1-1	TRBD1	-	CASSLRDRNTEAFF	TGTGCCAGCAGCCTTAGGGACAGGAACACTGAAGCTTTCTTT
TRBV9	TRBJ2-2	TRBD2	-	CASSVRLAAGELFF	TGTGCCAGCAGCGTAAGACTAGCCGCCGGGGAGCTGTTTTTT
TRBV2	TRBJ2-7	-	once	CASSEQGLAYEQYF	TGTGCCAGCAGTGAACAGGGTTTAGCCTACGAGCAGTACTTC
TRBV19	TRBJ1-1	TRBD1	-	CASTRQGNTEAFF	TGTGCCTCAACCCGACAGGGGAACACTGAAGCTTTCTTT
TRBV3-1/TRBV3-2	TRBJ2-1	TRBD2	-	CASSQDWGGRAGNEQFF	TGTGCCAGCAGCCAAGATTGGGGCGGGAGGGCCGGCAATGAGCAGTTCTTC
TRBV6-2/TRBV6-3	TRBJ2-7	-	-	CASSRLTGDYEQYF	TGTGCCAGCAGCCGTCTGACAGGAGACTACGAGCAGTACTTC
TRBV15	TRBJ2-7	-	-	CATSRAILYEQYF	TGTGCCACCAGCCGTGCAATCCTTTACGAGCAGTACTTC
TRBV7-8	TRBJ1-3	-	-	CASSLVGVGNTIYF	TGTGCCAGCAGCTTAGTTGGGGTTGGAAACACCATATATTTT
TRBV7-2	TRBJ2-1	-	once	CASSFRQNNEQFF	TGTGCCAGCAGCTTCCGACAGAACAATGAGCAGTTCTTC
TRBV7-9	TRBJ2-1	TRBD2	-	CASSPPGLAGLSEQFF	TGTGCCAGCAGCCCCCCGGGACTAGCGGGGCTGTCGGAGCAGTTCTTC
TRBV12-3/TRBV12-4	TRBJ1-1	TRBD1	-	CASSRTGGAEAFF	TGTGCCAGCAGCCGAACAGGGGGAGCTGAAGCTTTCTTT
TRBV5-1	TRBJ2-3	-	-	CASSLGRGTDTQYF	TGCGCCAGCAGCTTGGGGCGGGGCACAGATACGCAGTATTTT
TRBV28	TRBJ1-2	TRBD1	-	CASSPDRARYGYTF	TGTGCCAGCAGTCCGGACAGGGCTAGGTATGGCTACACCTTC
TRBV21-1	TRBJ1-1	-	-	CASSKIRQGVNTEAFF	TGTGCCAGCAGCAAAATCCGACAGGGGGTGAACACTGAAGCTTTCTTT
TRBV5-6	TRBJ1-2	-	once	CASSRGQLANYGYTF	TGTGCCAGCAGCAGAGGACAGCTAGCTAACTATGGCTACACCTTC
TRBV19	TRBJ2-7	TRBD2	-	CASSIRGPGLAGEQYF	TGTGCCAGTAGTATACGGGGGCCGGGGCTAGCGGGGGAGCAGTACTTC
TRBV4-2	TRBJ2-1	-	-	CASSQGHSAAGPDEQFF	TGTGCCAGCAGCCAAGGACACAGCGCCGCCGGGCCGGATGAGCAGTTCTTC
TRBV7-9	TRBJ2-7	-	-	CASRPLGASYEQYF	TGTGCCAGCAGACCACTAGGGGCCTCCTACGAGCAGTACTTC
TRBV6-5	TRBJ1-6	TRBD1	-	CASSYDDRGSNSPLHF	TGTGCCAGCAGTTACGACGACAGGGGGTCTAATTCACCCCTCCACTTT
TRBV10-3	TRBJ2-5	-	-	CAISERQETQYF	TGTGCCATCAGTGAACGGCAAGAGACCCAGTACTTC
TRBV29-1	TRBJ1-4	-	-	CSAIAGTNEKLFF	TGCAGCGCCATCGCAGGGACAAATGAAAAACTGTTTTTT
TRBV4-1	TRBJ1-2	-	-	CASSQGQGSNYGYTF	TGCGCCAGCAGCCAAGGGCAGGGTAGTAACTATGGCTACACCTTC
TRBV4-2	TRBJ2-1	TRBD2	-	CASSQDGLAGSEQFF	TGTGCCAGCAGCCAAGATGGACTAGCGGGGTCTGAGCAGTTCTTC
TRBV7-8	TRBJ2-5	-	-	CASSPRWRTETQYF	TGTGCCAGCAGCCCCCGTTGGAGGACGGAGACCCAGTACTTC
TRBV12-5	TRBJ1-1	-	once	CASGWVEGTEAFF	TGTGCTAGTGGTTGGGTGGAAGGGACTGAAGCTTTCTTT
TRBV27	TRBJ2-3	-	-	CASSFPPGQGTADTQYF	TGTGCCAGCAGTTTCCCTCCCGGGCAGGGGACGGCAGATACGCAGTATTTT
TRBV4-1	TRBJ2-7	TRBD1	-	CASSQGGQIYEQYF	TGCGCCAGCAGCCAAGGGGGACAGATCTACGAGCAGTACTTC
TRBV5-8	TRBJ1-1	-	-	CASSLLLNTEAFF	TGTGCCAGCAGCTTGTTACTGAACACTGAAGCTTTCTTT
TRBV29-1	TRBJ2-2	-	once	CSVVFGRTGELFF	TGCAGCGTAGTCTTTGGCAGGACCGGGGAGCTGTTTTTT
TRBV7-9	TRBJ2-1	TRBD2	-	CASSLAVGGSSNEQFF	TGTGCCAGCAGCTTAGCGGTGGGCGGGAGTTCGAATGAGCAGTTCTTC
TRBV28	TRBJ1-6	-	-	CASSLSTPLHF	TGTGCCAGCAGTTTATCTACACCCCTCCACTTT
TRBV13	TRBJ1-1	-	-	CASSFTRTEAFF	TGTGCCAGCAGCTTTACACGTACGGAAGCTTTCTTT
TRBV5-1	TRBJ1-2	-	few	CASSSGGWTEYGYTF	TGCGCCAGCAGCTCGGGAGGTTGGACGGAGTATGGCTACACCTTC
TRBV28	TRBJ1-5	-	-	CASSFPPREPQHF	TGTGCCAGCAGTTTCCCTCCGAGGGAGCCCCAGCATTTT
TRBV6-2/TRBV6-3	TRBJ1-2	-	few	CASSYGQEGYTF	TGTGCCAGCAGTTACGGGCAGGAGGGCTACACCTTC
TRBV27	TRBJ2-1	-	-	CASSFPPDRTQFF	TGTGCCAGCAGTTTTCCCCCTGACCGAACGCAGTTCTTC